The TCR beta chain under discussion was sequenced for a study of OX40 agonist ivuxolimab in advanced cancers. Looking at the study overall: Dose-escalation patients' cancers were hepatocellular carcinoma, melanoma, renal cell or head and neck cancer. Under the entry rules, prior anti-PD-1, anti-PD-L1 or anti-CTLA-4 therapy was allowed, and 40% had some.

Of note for this clone: Its antigen remains unidentified.

The CDR3 is 15 amino acids. J lost 2 bases, V lost 6 bases, and 7 bases had no gene match. Germline loops: CDR1 SNHLY, CDR2 FYNNEI. Findings and caveats of the study: Dose levels from 0.1 to 3.0 mg/kg saw CD4+ and CD8+ blood T cells expand clonally by week 6.

Some clones are missing from TCRdb's copy, which holds only in-frame ones; the method was immunoSEQ multiplex PCR. This sample carries some 66,000 clones, around 89% of them seen once, and the ten largest clones take just over 0.55%. The chain has TRBV2 and TRBJ2-5; 9 positions match TRBD1. Sequences were derived from CD4+ or CD8+ T cells sorted from blood, sampled in a trial of the OX40 agonist ivuxolimab. The clonotype originates from an adult with an advanced solid tumor such as melanoma, head and neck, liver or kidney cancer. The chain's CDR3 is CASSRGQGRQETQYF. CDR3 DNA sequence: TGTGCCAGCAGCAGAGGACAGGGGAGGCAAGAGACCCAGTACTTC.